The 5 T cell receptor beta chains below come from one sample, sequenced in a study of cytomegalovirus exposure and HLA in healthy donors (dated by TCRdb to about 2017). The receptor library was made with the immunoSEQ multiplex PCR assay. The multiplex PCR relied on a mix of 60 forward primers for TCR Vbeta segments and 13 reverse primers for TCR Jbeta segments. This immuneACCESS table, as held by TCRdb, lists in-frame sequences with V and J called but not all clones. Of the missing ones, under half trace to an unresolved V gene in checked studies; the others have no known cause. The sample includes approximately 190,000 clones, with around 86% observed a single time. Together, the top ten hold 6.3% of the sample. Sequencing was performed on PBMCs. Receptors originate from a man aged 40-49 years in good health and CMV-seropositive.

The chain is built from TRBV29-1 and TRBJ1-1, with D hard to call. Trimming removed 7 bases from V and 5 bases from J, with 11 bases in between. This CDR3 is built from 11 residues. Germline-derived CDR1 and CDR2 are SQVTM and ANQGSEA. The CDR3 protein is CSARAGTEAFF. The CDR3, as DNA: TGCAGCGCTCGCGCGGGTACTGAAGCTTTCTTT. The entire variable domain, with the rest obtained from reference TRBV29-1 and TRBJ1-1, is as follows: SAVISQKPSRDICQRGTSLTIQCQVDSQVTMMFWYRQQPGQSLTLIATANQGSEATYESGFVIDKFPISRPNLTFSTLTVSNMSPEDSSIYLCSARAGTEAFFGQGTRLTVV.

Written as DNA, the CDR3 is TGTGCCAGCAGCCCTCCCAGGGTTAAGGGGTTGAACACTGAAGCTTTCTTT. This translates into CASSPPRVKGLNTEAFF. The chain couples TRBV14 to TRBJ1-1; D possibly corresponds to TRBD1 (5 bases). The germline V gene encodes CDR1 SGHDN and CDR2 FVKESK. V was shortened by 4 bases and J by 0 bases, with 18 bases between the two germline ends. This CDR3 spans 17 amino acids.

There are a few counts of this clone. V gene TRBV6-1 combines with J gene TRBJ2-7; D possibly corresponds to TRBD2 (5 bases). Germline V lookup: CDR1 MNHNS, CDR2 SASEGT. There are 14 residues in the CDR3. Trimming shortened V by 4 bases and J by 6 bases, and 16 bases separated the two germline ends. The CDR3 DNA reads TGTGCCAGCAGTGGCTCCCTCGAGGGAAGCGAGCAGTACTTC. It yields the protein CASSGSLEGSEQYF.

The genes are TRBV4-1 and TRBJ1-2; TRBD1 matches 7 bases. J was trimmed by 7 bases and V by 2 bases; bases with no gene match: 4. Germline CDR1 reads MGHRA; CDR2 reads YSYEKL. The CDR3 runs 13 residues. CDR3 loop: CASSQINRGGYTF. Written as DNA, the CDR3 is TGCGCCAGCAGCCAAATAAACAGGGGTGGCTACACCTTC.

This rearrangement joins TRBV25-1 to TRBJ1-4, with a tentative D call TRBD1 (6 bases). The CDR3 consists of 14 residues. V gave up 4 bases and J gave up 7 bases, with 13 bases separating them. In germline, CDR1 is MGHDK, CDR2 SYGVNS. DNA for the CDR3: TGTGCCAGCAGTGCCAACAGGGATGCTGAAAAACTGTTTTTT. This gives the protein CASSANRDAEKLFF.